This TCR beta chain emerged from a study of shared clonotypes between healthy human individuals. Clones were read by immunoSEQ multiplex PCR, and TCRdb kept only the in-frame ones, dropping some. Of about 1.5 million clones detected, about 98% appear once; the ten largest clones hold about 0.42%. This CDR3 has 14 residues. Germline V lookup: CDR1 LGHNA, CDR2 YNFKEQ. Deletions cut 3 bases from V and 10 bases from J, with 16 bases between. Donors, without exception, were Caucasian adults residing in Nashville, Tennessee. This chain connects TRBV4-2 to TRBJ2-1; tentatively, D is TRBD1 or TRBD2 (6 bases each). The receptor was derived from a man in his thirties or forties in good health. The sample comprised naive CD4+ T cells sorted from blood. Specified subset: CD45RA+ positively selected. In DNA, the CDR3 is TGTGCCAGCAGCCAGGTTTTGGGGGCGGGGGAGCAGTTCTTC. It is translated as CASSQVLGAGEQFF.